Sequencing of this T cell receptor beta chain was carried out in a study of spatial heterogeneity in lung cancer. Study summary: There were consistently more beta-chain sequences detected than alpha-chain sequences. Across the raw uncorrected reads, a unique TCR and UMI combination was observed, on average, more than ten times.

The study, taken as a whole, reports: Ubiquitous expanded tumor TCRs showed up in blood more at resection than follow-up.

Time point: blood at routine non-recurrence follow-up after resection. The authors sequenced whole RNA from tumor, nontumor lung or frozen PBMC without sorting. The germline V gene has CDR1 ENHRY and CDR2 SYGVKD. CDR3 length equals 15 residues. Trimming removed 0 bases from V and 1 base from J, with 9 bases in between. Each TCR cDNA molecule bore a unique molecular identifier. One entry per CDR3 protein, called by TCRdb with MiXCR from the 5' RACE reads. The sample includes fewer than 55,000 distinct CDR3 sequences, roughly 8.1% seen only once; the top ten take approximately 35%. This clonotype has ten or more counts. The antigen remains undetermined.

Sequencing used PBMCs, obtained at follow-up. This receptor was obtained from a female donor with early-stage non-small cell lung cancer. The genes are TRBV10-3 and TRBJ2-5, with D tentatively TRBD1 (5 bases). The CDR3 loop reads CAISESGASQETQYF. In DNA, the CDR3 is TGTGCCATCAGTGAGTCTGGGGCCAGCCAAGAGACCCAGTACTTC.